These 31 T cell receptor beta chains were sequenced from one sample in a study of blood T cell repertoires in COVID-19. This table comes from immunoSEQ multiplex PCR, and its TCRdb copy is limited to in-frame clones, with some not included. This sample has about 140,000 clones, with almost 80% found just once. Sequencing input: PBMCs or T cells enriched from blood (not recorded which). These receptors all come from a woman aged 45-59 years who had recovered from COVID-19.

V usage is TRBV25-1 and J usage is TRBJ2-3; 9 nucleotides line up with TRBD1. The germline gives CDR1 MGHDK, CDR2 SYGVNS. The CDR3 covers 15 residues. Trimming removed 7 bases from V and 7 bases from J; junction bases left unmatched: 12. The DNA of the CDR3 is TGTGCCAGCACCGAAACGGGACAGGGTAGATATACGCAGTATTTT. It translates to CASTETGQGRYTQYF.

Ten or more counts support this clone. CDR3 in DNA: TGTGCCAGCAGCACACCGCCAGGGGGTGAGCAGTACTTC. Encoded protein: CASSTPPGGEQYF. V and J are TRBV3-1 (or the pseudogene TRBV3-2) and TRBJ2-7; 7 bases agree with TRBD1. The germline CDR1 and CDR2 sequences are LGHDT and YNNKEL (reference sequence). The J segment lost 7 bases and the V segment lost 5 bases, leaving 8 bases of the junction unmatched. The CDR3 runs to 13 residues.

The rearrangement joins TRBV2 to TRBJ1-2, with a tentative D call TRBD1 (6 bases). This CDR3 region has 13 residues. Per germline, CDR1 SNHLY and CDR2 FYNNEI. Trimming left V 3 bases short and J 4 bases short, with 9 bases between. The CDR3 coding sequence is TGTGCCAGCAGTGATCGGGGGGCCTATGGCTACACCTTC. This codes for CASSDRGAYGYTF.

The rearrangement joins TRBV13 to TRBJ2-7; 8 nucleotides line up with TRBD2. The germline V gene encodes CDR1 PRHDT and CDR2 FYEKMQ (reference sequence). After removal of 2 bases from V and 6 bases from J, the junction contained 9 bases not matched to a gene. The CDR3 consists of 15 residues. Here the CDR3 reads CASSLYSGGLREQYF. The CDR3 DNA is TGTGCCAGCAGCTTATATTCGGGGGGGCTTCGCGAGCAGTACTTC.

This clone was seen more than once but under ten times. The chain combines TRBV5-1 with TRBJ2-7; TRBD1 matches 7 bases. In germline, CDR1 is SGHRS, CDR2 YFSETQ. Germline trimming cut 0 bases from V and 1 base from J; bases unmatched to any gene: 7. This CDR3 spans 16 amino acids. The CDR3 bases are TGCGCCAGCAGCTTGGACGGGACAGCCTCGTCCTACGAGCAGTACTTC. It yields the protein CASSLDGTASSYEQYF.

This sequence joins TRBV2 and TRBJ1-4, with D perhaps matching TRBD1 (6 bases). The germline CDR1 and CDR2 sequences are SNHLY and FYNNEI. The length of the CDR3 is 12 residues. V was trimmed by 8 bases and J by 10 bases, leaving 14 bases between them. CDR3 in amino acids: CASSGHDVKLFF. For the CDR3, the DNA is TGTGCCAGCTCGGGACACGATGTAAAACTGTTTTTT.

The rearrangement links TRBV10-2 to TRBJ1-2; TRBD1 matches at 8 bases. Germline CDR1 and CDR2: WSHSY and SAAADI. V gave up 5 bases and J gave up 4 bases; unmatched junction bases: 6. The CDR3 loop spans 14 amino acids. DNA for the CDR3: TGCGCCAGCAGTCAGGGGGCGAACAGCTATGGCTACACCTTC. Its protein product is CASSQGANSYGYTF.

This clone was seen many times. The CDR3 reads CASSPLTGVADTQYF. The CDR3, as DNA: TGTGCCAGCTCCCCTCTAACAGGTGTCGCAGATACGCAGTATTTT. This chain joins TRBV18 and TRBJ2-3, with D tentatively TRBD1 (5 bases). The CDR3 loop spans 15 amino acids. Trimming removed 6 bases at V and 4 bases at J, with 17 bases between. CDR1 is KGHSH, CDR2 LQKENI, per germline.

The chain links TRBV29-1 to TRBJ1-1; TRBD1 aligns across 7 bases. V gave up 6 bases and J gave up 1 base; unmatched junction bases: 8. CDR1 and CDR2 from the germline V gene are SQVTM and ANQGSEA. The CDR3 is 14 amino acids. CDR3 residues: CSVRGQVENTEAFF. The CDR3 DNA follows: TGCAGCGTCCGAGGACAGGTAGAGAACACTGAAGCTTTCTTT.

The gene calls are TRBV11-3 and TRBJ2-1; TRBD2 matches 12 bases. V shed 5 bases, J shed 10 bases, and the junction held 12 bases outside the gene matches. CDR1 is SGHNT and CDR2 is YENEEA in the germline V gene. This CDR3 has 16 amino acids. CDR3 in DNA: TGTGCCAGCAGCCTTCTTCTAGCGGGAGGGCCGGGAGAGCAGTTCTTC. This encodes CASSLLLAGGPGEQFF.

The DNA for the CDR3 is TGCGCCAGCAGCCAAGATGCCCCAACAGGGGCAGATACGCAGTATTTT. Translating it yields CASSQDAPTGADTQYF. V usage is TRBV4-1 and J usage is TRBJ2-3; 7 bases line up with TRBD1. The CDR3 spans 16 residues. J was trimmed by 4 bases and V by 0 bases; bases with no gene match: 7. CDR1 and CDR2 from the germline V gene are MGHRA and YSYEKL.

The chain combines TRBV19 with TRBJ2-3, with 9 bases fitting TRBD2. Germline V lookup: CDR1 LNHDA, CDR2 SQIVND (reference sequence). J lost 0 bases, V lost 7 bases, and 2 bases had no gene match. The CDR3 loop spans 14 amino acids. CDR3 in amino acids: CASTTSGSTDTQYF. Here the CDR3 DNA reads TGTGCCAGTACCACTAGCGGGAGCACAGATACGCAGTATTTT.

J is TRBJ2-3 and V is TRBV5-1; the D is unclear. The germline gives CDR1 SGHRS, CDR2 YFSETQ. Between the trimmed V and J ends, which lost 3 bases and 2 bases, there was a span of 16 bases. The CDR3 loop spans 16 amino acids. CDR3 in DNA: TGCGCCAGCAGCTCCACCCCTACTCGTACCACAGATACGCAGTATTTT. This translates into CASSSTPTRTTDTQYF.

V and J are TRBV9 and TRBJ2-1; TRBD2 matches 8 bases. The germline V gene has CDR1 SGDLS and CDR2 YYNGEE. V shed 4 bases, J shed 6 bases, and the junction held 9 bases outside the gene matches. This CDR3 contains 15 residues. CDR3 coding DNA: TGTGCCAGCAGCCCCTCTGGACTAGCCCTCAATGAGCAGTTCTTC. Translation gives CASSPSGLALNEQFF.

This clone was recorded a few times. This chain uses TRBV27 with TRBJ1-1; D is ambiguous. Germline V CDR1 and CDR2: MNHEY, SMNVEV (reference sequence). CDR3 length equals 16 residues. Trimming removed 3 bases from V and 1 base from J, with 15 bases in between. The CDR3 reads CASSFYTVSRNTEAFF. CDR3 in DNA: TGTGCCAGCAGTTTTTACACAGTCAGTCGGAACACTGAAGCTTTCTTT.

The chain employs TRBV27 and TRBJ2-7, with TRBD1 identical over 9 bases. Germline V gives CDR1 MNHEY, CDR2 SMNVEV (reference sequence). The J segment lost 7 bases and the V segment lost 4 bases, leaving 11 bases of the junction unmatched. The CDR3 consists of 15 residues. The CDR3 protein is CASSSPGQGQLEQYF. In DNA, the CDR3 is TGTGCCAGCAGTTCACCGGGACAGGGTCAATTAGAGCAGTACTTC.

This clone is a singleton in its sample. The rearrangement links TRBV2 to TRBJ1-4; TRBD1 is a possible D gene (5 bases). The V gene's germline CDR1 is SNHLY and CDR2 FYNNEI. V was shortened by 5 bases and J by 8 bases, with 12 bases between the two germline ends. This CDR3 is built from 13 residues. The CDR3 region has the DNA TGTGCCAGCAGTTCCCCGGGGGGAGAAAAACTGTTTTTT. It codes for CASSSPGGEKLFF.

The CDR3 is CASSDRAVPNYGYTF. CDR3 nucleotides: TGTGCCAGTAGTGACCGTGCGGTACCGAACTATGGCTACACCTTC. V is TRBV19 and J is TRBJ1-2, with D unclear. Deletions cut 5 bases from V and 2 bases from J, with 15 bases between. There are 15 residues in the CDR3. The germline V gene has CDR1 LNHDA and CDR2 SQIVND (reference sequence).

The rearrangement joins TRBV7-8 to TRBJ2-7, with D uncertain. V lost 5 bases to trimming and J lost 0 bases, with 11 bases between them. CDR3 length: 14 amino acids. From germline, CDR1 is SGHVS and CDR2 FQNEAQ. CDR3 coding DNA: TGTGCCAGCAGCCGATTCGCTACCTCCTACGAGCAGTACTTC. Translated, it gives CASSRFATSYEQYF.

The chain carries TRBV5-1 and TRBJ2-5; possible D gene TRBD2, 6 bases. The germline V gene encodes CDR1 SGHRS and CDR2 YFSETQ. Trimming stripped 3 bases from V and 4 bases from J, with 13 bases between. The CDR3 loop spans 14 amino acids. CDR3 in amino acids: CASSSRGAGETQYF. Here the CDR3 DNA reads TGCGCCAGCAGCTCGCGGGGAGCTGGAGAGACCCAGTACTTC.

This clone was recorded a few times. The V and J genes are TRBV11-2 and TRBJ1-5, with a weak D call TRBD1 (6 bases). The V gene lost 6 bases and the J gene lost 0 bases, with 15 bases spanning the gap. Germline lookup yields CDR1 SGHAT and CDR2 FQNNGV. The CDR3 runs 16 residues. Here the CDR3 reads CASSPGHRYSNQPQHF. The CDR3 DNA sequence: TGTGCCAGCAGTCCGGGACACCGATATAGCAATCAGCCCCAGCATTTT.

The V call is TRBV28, the J call TRBJ2-1; D not resolved. This CDR3 is built from 11 residues. Germline loops: CDR1 MDHEN, CDR2 SYDVKM. Trimming stripped 5 bases from V and 8 bases from J, with 7 bases between. In DNA form, the CDR3 reads TGTGCCAGCAGTCAGAGGTATGAGCAGTTCTTC. Translating gives CASSQRYEQFF.

J is TRBJ1-1 and V is TRBV19, with a weak D call TRBD1 (5 bases). V dropped 5 bases and J dropped 2 bases, with 12 bases sitting between them. Germline V gene data show CDR1 as LNHDA and CDR2 as SQIVND (reference sequence). The CDR3 contains 14 residues. The CDR3 region is CASSQPGVNTEAFF. The CDR3 DNA sequence: TGTGCCAGTAGTCAACCGGGGGTAAACACTGAAGCTTTCTTT. The full variable domain, in which reference TRBV19 and TRBJ1-1 provide the parts outside the CDR3, is DGGITQSPKYLFRKEGQNVTLSCEQNLNHDAMYWYRQDPGQGLRLIYYSQIVNDFQKGDIAEGYSVSREKKESFPLTVTSAQKNPTAFYLCASSQPGVNTEAFFGQGTRLTVV.

The chain uses TRBV18 and TRBJ2-1; 12 positions match TRBD2. The V and J ends lost 2 bases and 5 bases, in that order; junction bases with no gene match: 1. There are 15 residues in the CDR3. The germline V gene has CDR1 KGHSH and CDR2 LQKENI. The CDR3 coding sequence is TGTGCCAGCTCACCAGGGACTAGCGGGCACAATGAGCAGTTCTTC. As protein: CASSPGTSGHNEQFF.

The V call is TRBV6-5, the J call TRBJ1-3, with D unclear. The length of the CDR3 is 15 residues. Trimming left V 6 bases short and J 0 bases short, with 12 bases between. Germline V gene lookup returns CDR1 MNHEY and CDR2 SVGAGI. CDR3 in amino acids: CASRASGSSGNTIYF. The CDR3 DNA reads TGTGCCAGCAGGGCAAGCGGGAGCTCTGGAAACACCATATATTTT.

Written as DNA, the CDR3 is TGTGCCAGCAGCTTATTCTCCGGTTACACTGAAGCTTTCTTT. This codes for CASSLFSGYTEAFF. J is TRBJ1-1 and V is TRBV13; D is ambiguous. CDR1 and CDR2 from the germline V gene are PRHDT and FYEKMQ (reference sequence). V lost 2 bases to trimming and J lost 3 bases, with 10 bases between them. The CDR3 extends over 14 amino acids.

The chain combines TRBV3-1 (or the pseudogene TRBV3-2) with TRBJ2-7, with D hard to call. The germline V and J ends were trimmed by 1 base and 0 bases, with 10 bases remaining between them. In germline, CDR1 is LGHDT, CDR2 YNNKEL (reference sequence). This CDR3 is 15 amino acids long. The CDR3 sequence: CASSQVLASSYEQYF. For the CDR3, the DNA is TGTGCCAGCAGCCAAGTATTGGCTTCCTCCTACGAGCAGTACTTC.

This clone was detected only once. This chain uses TRBV5-6 with TRBJ2-3, with TRBD2 matching over 14 bases. The ends lost 1 base at V and 3 bases at J; junction bases unmatched: 4. This CDR3 contains 17 residues. Germline CDR1 is SGHDT and CDR2 is YYEEEE. The CDR3 nucleotides are TGTGCCAGCAGCTTGTGGACTAGCGGGAGGATTACAGATACGCAGTATTTT. Encoded protein: CASSLWTSGRITDTQYF.

This chain links TRBV30 with TRBJ2-7, with 14 bases fitting TRBD2. This CDR3 has 18 residues. Germline loops: CDR1 GTSNPN, CDR2 SVGIG (reference sequence). With V trimmed by 2 bases and J by 2 bases, 11 bases remained unmatched. The CDR3 coding sequence is TGTGCCTGGAGTAGAAGTTTGACTAGCGGGAGGGGGACCTACGAGCAGTACTTC. Translating gives CAWSRSLTSGRGTYEQYF.

This chain links TRBV7-8 with TRBJ1-4, with D perhaps matching TRBD1 (6 bases). V was clipped by 5 bases and J by 6 bases, with 13 bases between them. Germline values: CDR1 SGHVS, CDR2 FQNEAQ. The CDR3 runs 14 residues. The DNA of the CDR3 is TGTGCCAGCAGCCCGACAGGAGTGGATGAAAAACTGTTTTTT. Its translation is CASSPTGVDEKLFF.

Here the CDR3 DNA reads TGTGCCAGCTCCTACGGGGGGCAGAGCACAGATACGCAGTATTTT. Protein sequence: CASSYGGQSTDTQYF. The rearrangement links TRBV9 to TRBJ2-3, with TRBD2 as a possible D gene (7 bases). The CDR3 sequence is 15 residues long. V was pared by 7 bases and J by 0 bases, with 15 bases between. The V gene's germline CDR1 is SGDLS and CDR2 YYNGEE.